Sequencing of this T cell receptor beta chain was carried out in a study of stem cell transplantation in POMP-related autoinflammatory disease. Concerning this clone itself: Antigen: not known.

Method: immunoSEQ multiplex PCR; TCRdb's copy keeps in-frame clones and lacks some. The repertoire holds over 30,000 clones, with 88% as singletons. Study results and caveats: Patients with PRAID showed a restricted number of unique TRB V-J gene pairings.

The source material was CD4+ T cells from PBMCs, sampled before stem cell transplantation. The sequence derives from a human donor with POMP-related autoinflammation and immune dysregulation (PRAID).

CDR3 loop: CASSPRTGFATNEKLFF. The DNA of the CDR3 is TGTGCCAGCAGCCCGAGGACAGGATTCGCAACTAATGAAAAACTGTTTTTT. This chain connects TRBV5-5 to TRBJ1-4; 7 bases align to TRBD1. CDR1 and CDR2 from the germline V gene are SGHKS and YYEKEE (reference sequence). CDR3 length: 17 residues. V was clipped by 4 bases and J by 0 bases; unmatched bases: 9.